This T cell receptor (beta chain) was recorded in a study of T cell responses to AZD1222 COVID-19 vaccine. Study at large: Analyses pooled second doses at about 4 or about 12 weeks.

Study-wide results and caveats: Baseline seropositivity characterized only six AZD1222 recipients. The sample set comprised mostly white British donors with more females, and clonal diversity was possibly underestimated.

The assay was immunoSEQ multiplex PCR, and TCRdb's table has in-frame clones only and misses some. This sample carries more than 150,000 clones, approximately 92% of them seen once, and the ten largest clones take roughly a tenth. Germline CDR1 reads SNHLY; CDR2 reads FYNNEI. This CDR3 has 15 amino acids. Trimming shortened V by 4 bases and J by 0 bases, and 13 bases separated the two germline ends. On this clone itself: Its antigen is unknown.

The chain carries TRBV2 and TRBJ2-7; D uncertain. The source material was peripheral blood, sampled on day 0 of AZD1222 vaccination. The receptor's source is an adult in good health. CDR3 in DNA: TGTGCCAGCAGTGGCCCCACGCTGGGCTCCTACGAGCAGTACGTC. This translates into CASSGPTLGSYEQYV.